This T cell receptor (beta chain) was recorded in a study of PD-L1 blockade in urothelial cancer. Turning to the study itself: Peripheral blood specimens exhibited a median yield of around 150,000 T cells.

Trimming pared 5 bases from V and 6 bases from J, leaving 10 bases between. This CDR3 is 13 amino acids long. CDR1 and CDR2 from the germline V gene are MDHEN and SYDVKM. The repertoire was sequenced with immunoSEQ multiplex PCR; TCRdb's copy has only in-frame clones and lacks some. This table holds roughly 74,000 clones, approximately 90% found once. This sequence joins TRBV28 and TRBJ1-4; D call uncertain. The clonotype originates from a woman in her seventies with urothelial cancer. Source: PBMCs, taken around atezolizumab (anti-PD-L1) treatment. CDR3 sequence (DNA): TGTGCCAGCAGTCTTGAGGGAGATGAAAAACTGTTTTTT. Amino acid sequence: CASSLEGDEKLFF.